This TCR beta chain was captured in a study of shared clonotypes between healthy human individuals. Study summary: The donor group consisted of a couple of women and three men, aged 18 to 49. Three plates were used per donor for CD4 naive, three for CD4 memory, two for CD8 naive and one for CD8 memory.

Generated by immunoSEQ multiplex PCR, the TCRdb table keeps only in-frame clones and is missing some. The repertoire holds about 2 million clones, with about 95% as singletons. The germline V gene has CDR1 SGHRS and CDR2 YFSETQ. V was pared by 0 bases and J by 1 base, with 2 bases between. CDR3 length: 13 residues. CD8 cells regarded as naive lacked CD45RO, were positively chosen for CCR7, and omitted terminally differentiated effector memory CD45RA+ cells. This clone was found a few times. The identical CDR3 is also encoded by other nucleotide sequences in the sample. Sequenced sample: naive CD8+ T cells sorted from blood. The chain combines TRBV5-1 with TRBJ2-1; no firm D call. The sequence came from a man in his late teens or twenties in good health. CDR3 amino acids: CASSLGSYNEQFF. In nucleotides, the CDR3 is TGCGCCAGCAGCTTGGGGTCCTACAATGAGCAGTTCTTC. The variable domain in full, with the rest retrieved from reference TRBV5-1 and TRBJ2-1, is KAGVTQTPRYLIKTRGQQVTLSCSPISGHRSVSWYQQTPGQGLQFLFEYFSETQRNKGNFPGRFSGRQFSNSRSEMNVSTLELGDSALYLCASSLGSYNEQFFGPGTRLTVL.